The entry that follows covers one T cell receptor beta chain sequence. The germline gives CDR1 LNHDA, CDR2 SQIVND (reference sequence). The CDR3 covers 13 residues. Unmatched junction bases numbered 3, after V lost 9 bases and J lost 3 bases. The data derive from a study of CD8 T cells in Susac syndrome. The RNA, about 0.45 to 1 ug, was put through reverse transcription using random hexamers. From the immunoSEQ multiplex PCR reads, TCRdb called clonotypes with MiXCR, one entry per CDR3 protein. The sample carries about 130,000 distinct CDR3 sequences, more than 75% recorded once. The TCR originated in a human donor with multiple sclerosis. Material: CD8+ T cells from PBMCs. The chain employs TRBV19 and TRBJ2-3; TRBD2 aligns across 10 bases. DNA of the CDR3: TGTGCCAGCGGACTAGCGGTAACAGATACGCAGTATTTT. This codes for CASGLAVTDTQYF.